These 2 T cell receptor beta chains were sequenced from one sample in a study of T cell changes during pregnancy in multiple sclerosis. Profiling relied on immunoSEQ multiplex PCR, and the TCRdb table lists in-frame clones only, not all of them. The sample lists about 25,000 clones; around nine tenths were seen once. Sequenced material: CD4+ T cells from peripheral blood mononuclear cells, taken in the second trimester of pregnancy. Source of these receptors: a female donor in good health, enrolled as a control in a pregnancy study.

This chain links TRBV7-2 with TRBJ2-3; 9 nucleotides match TRBD2. The CDR3 contains 14 residues. V was pared by 1 base and J by 8 bases, with 4 bases of the junction left unmatched. Germline V gene data show CDR1 as SGHTA and CDR2 as FQGNSA. The CDR3, as DNA: TGTGCCAGCAGCTTAGTGGGCGGGGGGGCTACGCAGTATTTT. It codes for CASSLVGGGATQYF.

The chain joins TRBV7-8 to TRBJ2-7; 12 bases line up with TRBD2. The CDR3 is made up of 15 amino acids. Germline CDR1 is SGHVS and CDR2 is FQNEAQ. The trim removed 5 bases at V and 1 base at J, leaving 3 bases unmatched. The CDR3 is CASSPLAGGSYEQYF. The CDR3 nucleotides are TGTGCCAGCAGCCCCCTAGCGGGAGGGTCCTACGAGCAGTACTTC.